This T cell receptor beta chain derives from a study of cytomegalovirus exposure and HLA in healthy donors. Use of 60 Vbeta and 13 Jbeta primers characterized the PCR. Clones were sequenced by immunoSEQ multiplex PCR, and TCRdb holds only the in-frame ones, with some missing. The sample shows fewer than 250,000 clones, 60% to 80% of them seen only once. This clone has more than one count but fewer than ten. The target antigen is unknown. Study-level points and caveats: Reportedly, HLA-A and HLA-B alleles of most subjects were accurately predicted from TCR beta.

This sequence originates from a man between 18 and 29 years old in good health and CMV-seronegative. The sample consisted of PBMCs.

CDR3 protein: CAWSVLWTDDGYTF. In DNA, the CDR3 is TGTGCCTGGAGTGTTCTCTGGACAGACGATGGCTACACCTTC. The J gene is TRBJ1-2, the V gene TRBV30; tentatively, D is TRBD1 (6 bases). The CDR3 totals 14 residues. Trimming shortened V by 0 bases and J by 6 bases, and 14 bases separated the two germline ends. In germline, CDR1 is GTSNPN, CDR2 SVGIG (reference sequence).